This is a list of T cell receptor beta chains from one sample in a study of OX40 agonist ivuxolimab in advanced cancers. Method: immunoSEQ multiplex PCR; TCRdb's copy keeps in-frame clones and lacks some. The table records 8,500 to 11,000 clones, just over 75% of them present only once. The sequenced sample was CD4+ or CD8+ T cells sorted from blood, obtained in a trial of the OX40 agonist ivuxolimab. These receptor sequences come from an adult with an advanced solid tumor such as melanoma, head and neck, liver or kidney cancer. Both conserved end residues are part of each CDR3. The D gene is left open where the match is weak. Size is omitted from some rows. Given values are once, few, many or a class for expanded clones.

V gene: TRBV11-3
clone size: NA
D gene: NA
CDR3 length: 15
J gene: TRBJ2-1
CDR3 DNA: TGTGCCAGCAGCTCGGAGGCCGACTCCTACAATGAGCAGTTCTTC
CDR3 protein: CASSSEADSYNEQFF

V gene: TRBV6-5
clone size: NA
D gene: TRBD1
CDR3 length: 14
J gene: TRBJ1-1
CDR3 DNA: TGTGCCAGCGGTAAGACAGGGGGCGAAACTGAAGCTTTCTTT
CDR3 protein: CASGKTGGETEAFF

V gene: TRBV25-1
clone size: NA
D gene: NA
CDR3 length: 14
J gene: TRBJ1-6
CDR3 DNA: TGTGCCAGCAGTGGCCCGACAGGTTTATCACCCCTCCACTTT
CDR3 protein: CASSGPTGLSPLHF

V gene: TRBV27
clone size: few
D gene: TRBD2
CDR3 length: 16
J gene: TRBJ2-1
CDR3 DNA: TGTGCCAGCAGTCTTATTAGCGGGAGGGCCGACAATGAGCAGTTCTTC
CDR3 protein: CASSLISGRADNEQFF

V gene: TRBV5-1
clone size: medium-sized
D gene: NA
CDR3 length: 12
J gene: TRBJ2-7
CDR3 DNA: TGCGCCAGCAGTTACACTGGGGACGAGCAGTACTTC
CDR3 protein: CASSYTGDEQYF

V gene: TRBV19
clone size: NA
D gene: TRBD2
CDR3 length: 13
J gene: TRBJ2-7
CDR3 DNA: TGTGCCAGTAGTATCACTAGCGGGAACGAGCAGTACTTC
CDR3 protein: CASSITSGNEQYF

V gene: TRBV5-4
clone size: NA
D gene: NA
CDR3 length: 13
J gene: TRBJ2-1
CDR3 DNA: TGTGCCAGCAGCTTGGTTACCTACAATGAGCAGTTCTTC
CDR3 protein: CASSLVTYNEQFF

V gene: TRBV27
clone size: NA
D gene: NA
CDR3 length: 14
J gene: TRBJ1-6
CDR3 DNA: TGTGCCAGCAGTTTGAAGGGGGAACCTTCACCCCTCCACTTT
CDR3 protein: CASSLKGEPSPLHF

V gene: TRBV30
clone size: NA
D gene: NA
CDR3 length: 13
J gene: TRBJ2-2
CDR3 DNA: TGTGCCTGGAGTGACATTGGGCCCGGGGAGCTGTTTTTT
CDR3 protein: CAWSDIGPGELFF

V gene: TRBV5-1
clone size: NA
D gene: NA
CDR3 length: 12
J gene: TRBJ2-1
CDR3 DNA: TGCGCCAGCAGCTTCGGCGGCACTGAGCAGTTCTTC
CDR3 protein: CASSFGGTEQFF

V gene: TRBV7-6
clone size: NA
D gene: NA
CDR3 length: 16
J gene: TRBJ2-3
CDR3 DNA: TGTGCCAGCAGCTCGCTCGGGGGGCCGGGCGCAGATACGCAGTATTTT
CDR3 protein: CASSSLGGPGADTQYF

V gene: TRBV5-1
clone size: NA
D gene: NA
CDR3 length: 17
J gene: TRBJ2-1
CDR3 DNA: TGCGCCAGCAGCTTGAGTGGGGGCGCCAGCTCCTACAATGAGCAGTTCTTC
CDR3 protein: CASSLSGGASSYNEQFF

V gene: TRBV7-9
clone size: NA
D gene: NA
CDR3 length: 15
J gene: TRBJ1-1
CDR3 DNA: TGTGCCAGCAGCGAGCAGGACCCATTAAACACTGAAGCTTTCTTT
CDR3 protein: CASSEQDPLNTEAFF

V gene: TRBV5-4
clone size: NA
D gene: NA
CDR3 length: 15
J gene: TRBJ2-7
CDR3 DNA: TGTGCCAGCAGCTTGGCCGGGCGGGACTCCTACGAGCAGTACTTC
CDR3 protein: CASSLAGRDSYEQYF

V gene: TRBV19
clone size: NA
D gene: NA
CDR3 length: 13
J gene: TRBJ2-3
CDR3 DNA: TGTGCCAGTAGTTCCCAGGGATCAGATACGCAGTATTTT
CDR3 protein: CASSSQGSDTQYF

V gene: TRBV27
clone size: NA
D gene: TRBD1
CDR3 length: 15
J gene: TRBJ2-1
CDR3 DNA: TGTGCCAGCTGCCTGGGGACAGGGGTGTACAATGAGCAGTTCTTC
CDR3 protein: CASCLGTGVYNEQFF

V gene: TRBV19
clone size: NA
D gene: NA
CDR3 length: 14
J gene: TRBJ2-7
CDR3 DNA: TGTGCCAGTAGTATTGGAGGGTCTGGGTACGAGCAGTACTTC
CDR3 protein: CASSIGGSGYEQYF

V gene: TRBV19
clone size: NA
D gene: TRBD2
CDR3 length: 17
J gene: TRBJ2-3
CDR3 DNA: TGTGCCAGTAGTATTGAATTGGGACTAGGGCCCACAGATACGCAGTATTTT
CDR3 protein: CASSIELGLGPTDTQYF

V gene: TRBV2
clone size: few
D gene: NA
CDR3 length: 12
J gene: TRBJ2-1
CDR3 DNA: TGTGCCAGCAATAGAGGGAACAATGAGCAGTTCTTC
CDR3 protein: CASNRGNNEQFF

V gene: TRBV30
clone size: NA
D gene: NA
CDR3 length: 14
J gene: TRBJ2-6
CDR3 DNA: TGTGCCTGGAGTCTTCTAGCGCGTGCCAACGTCCTGACTTTC
CDR3 protein: CAWSLLARANVLTF

V gene: TRBV19
clone size: NA
D gene: NA
CDR3 length: 15
J gene: TRBJ2-7
CDR3 DNA: TGTGCCAGTAGTACCATACAGGGTACGTCCTACGAGCAGTACTTC
CDR3 protein: CASSTIQGTSYEQYF

V gene: TRBV6-6
clone size: NA
D gene: NA
CDR3 length: 14
J gene: TRBJ1-1
CDR3 DNA: TGTGCCAGCAGTCCCGTGGGGACGCTATTGGAAGCTTTCTTT
CDR3 protein: CASSPVGTLLEAFF

V gene: TRBV5-1
clone size: NA
D gene: NA
CDR3 length: 14
J gene: TRBJ2-7
CDR3 DNA: TGCGCCAGCAGCTTGGGACAGGTTAGCTACGAGCAGTACTTC
CDR3 protein: CASSLGQVSYEQYF

V gene: TRBV7-9
clone size: few
D gene: NA
CDR3 length: 15
J gene: TRBJ2-5
CDR3 DNA: TGTGCCAGCAGCTTAATGGACGTGGGGGGAGAGACCCAGTACTTC
CDR3 protein: CASSLMDVGGETQYF

V gene: TRBV5-4
clone size: NA
D gene: NA
CDR3 length: 15
J gene: TRBJ2-7
CDR3 DNA: TGTGCCAGCAGCTTGGGACAGGGGACTATCTACGAGCAGTACTTC
CDR3 protein: CASSLGQGTIYEQYF

V gene: TRBV5-6
clone size: medium-sized
D gene: NA
CDR3 length: 12
J gene: TRBJ2-2
CDR3 DNA: TGTGCCAGCAGCTTGGTTTCCGGGGAGCTGTTTTTT
CDR3 protein: CASSLVSGELFF

V gene: TRBV23-1
clone size: NA
D gene: NA
CDR3 length: 15
J gene: TRBJ2-5
CDR3 DNA: TGCGCCAGCAGTCAATACGACATATACCAAGAGACCCAGTACTTC
CDR3 protein: CASSQYDIYQETQYF

V gene: TRBV6-6
clone size: NA
D gene: NA
CDR3 length: 14
J gene: TRBJ2-7
CDR3 DNA: TGTGCCAGCAGTTACTGGGGGGTGGAAGGCGAGCAGTACTTC
CDR3 protein: CASSYWGVEGEQYF

V gene: TRBV28
clone size: NA
D gene: NA
CDR3 length: 16
J gene: TRBJ1-5
CDR3 DNA: TGTGCCAGCAGTTTATTTGAACAGGGAGTGAATCAGCCCCAGCATTTT
CDR3 protein: CASSLFEQGVNQPQHF

V gene: TRBV7-9
clone size: NA
D gene: NA
CDR3 length: 11
J gene: TRBJ2-1
CDR3 DNA: TGTGCCAGCAGCTACTCTCACGAGCAGTTCTTC
CDR3 protein: CASSYSHEQFF

V gene: TRBV4-1
clone size: NA
D gene: NA
CDR3 length: 17
J gene: TRBJ2-7
CDR3 DNA: TGCGCCAGCAGCCAAGATGAGGGAGACTACGGGCCCTACGAACAGTACTTC
CDR3 protein: CASSQDEGDYGPYEQYF

V gene: TRBV30
clone size: NA
D gene: NA
CDR3 length: 15
J gene: TRBJ2-2
CDR3 DNA: TGTGCCTGGAGTGTATACCAGACTAGTATCGGGGAGCTGTTTTTT
CDR3 protein: CAWSVYQTSIGELFF

V gene: TRBV6-1
clone size: NA
D gene: TRBD2
CDR3 length: 15
J gene: TRBJ2-3
CDR3 DNA: TGTGCCAGCAGTGTTGTTAGCGGGAGCACAGATACGCAGTATTTT
CDR3 protein: CASSVVSGSTDTQYF

V gene: TRBV27
clone size: NA
D gene: NA
CDR3 length: 13
J gene: TRBJ1-2
CDR3 DNA: TGTGCCAGCACAGACAGGTTCAACTATGGCTACACCTTC
CDR3 protein: CASTDRFNYGYTF

V gene: TRBV6-8
clone size: few
D gene: TRBD1
CDR3 length: 15
J gene: TRBJ1-1
CDR3 DNA: TGTGCCAGCAGTTACTACCCAGGGGGCAGGTCTGAAGCTTTCTTT
CDR3 protein: CASSYYPGGRSEAFF

V gene: TRBV19
clone size: NA
D gene: NA
CDR3 length: 12
J gene: TRBJ1-5
CDR3 DNA: TGTGCCACCGACTGGGGGGGGGAGCCCCAGCATTTT
CDR3 protein: CATDWGGEPQHF

V gene: TRBV27
clone size: NA
D gene: TRBD2
CDR3 length: 15
J gene: TRBJ2-7
CDR3 DNA: TGTGCCAGCAGTTCCATCTCAGCGGGAGAGGACGAGCAGTACTTC
CDR3 protein: CASSSISAGEDEQYF

V gene: TRBV9
clone size: NA
D gene: NA
CDR3 length: 13
J gene: TRBJ2-1
CDR3 DNA: TGTGCCAGCAGCGTAGTCGACCACAATGAGCAGTTCTTC
CDR3 protein: CASSVVDHNEQFF

V gene: TRBV15
clone size: NA
D gene: TRBD1
CDR3 length: 14
J gene: TRBJ2-2
CDR3 DNA: TGTGCCACCAGCCGACAGGGAGAGACCGGGGAGCTGTTTTTT
CDR3 protein: CATSRQGETGELFF

V gene: TRBV6-6
clone size: NA
D gene: TRBD1
CDR3 length: 14
J gene: TRBJ1-4
CDR3 DNA: TGTGCCAGCAGTTCACAGGGGCGGGTGGAAAAACTGTTTTTT
CDR3 protein: CASSSQGRVEKLFF

V gene: TRBV25-1
clone size: NA
D gene: NA
CDR3 length: 13
J gene: TRBJ1-1
CDR3 DNA: TGTGCCAGCAGTGAACCTTACCCGTCTCGGGCTTTCTTT
CDR3 protein: CASSEPYPSRAFF

V gene: TRBV6-5
clone size: NA
D gene: NA
CDR3 length: 13
J gene: TRBJ2-3
CDR3 DNA: TGTGCCAGCAGGGATCTTAGCGCAGATACGCAGTATTTT
CDR3 protein: CASRDLSADTQYF

V gene: TRBV27
clone size: NA
D gene: NA
CDR3 length: 11
J gene: TRBJ1-2
CDR3 DNA: TGTGCCAGCAGTCCGGGGTGGGGCTACACCTTC
CDR3 protein: CASSPGWGYTF

V gene: TRBV7-3
clone size: NA
D gene: NA
CDR3 length: 15
J gene: TRBJ1-3
CDR3 DNA: TGTGCCAGCAGCTTAGGACCCGACTCTGGAAACACCATATATTTT
CDR3 protein: CASSLGPDSGNTIYF

V gene: TRBV9
clone size: NA
D gene: NA
CDR3 length: 14
J gene: TRBJ2-1
CDR3 DNA: TGTGCCAGCAGCCGAGGGGTTTCCTACAATGAGCAGTTCTTC
CDR3 protein: CASSRGVSYNEQFF

V gene: TRBV21-1
clone size: NA
D gene: NA
CDR3 length: 17
J gene: TRBJ2-1
CDR3 DNA: TGTGCCAGCAGCAATCCCCCACTAGCGGGAGGGCACAATGAGCAGTTCTTC
CDR3 protein: CASSNPPLAGGHNEQFF

V gene: TRBV27
clone size: once
D gene: TRBD1
CDR3 length: 16
J gene: TRBJ2-4
CDR3 DNA: TGTGCCAGCAGTTTATCCGAGACAGGGTTTATGGGCATTCAGTACTTC
CDR3 protein: CASSLSETGFMGIQYF

V gene: TRBV21-1
clone size: NA
D gene: NA
CDR3 length: 14
J gene: TRBJ2-7
CDR3 DNA: TGTGCCAGCAGCAAAGTGCGTTACCCCTACGAGCAGTACTTC
CDR3 protein: CASSKVRYPYEQYF

V gene: TRBV27
clone size: NA
D gene: NA
CDR3 length: 14
J gene: TRBJ1-2
CDR3 DNA: TGTGCCAGCAGTTCTGGGGGGCCCGGGTATGGCTACACCTTC
CDR3 protein: CASSSGGPGYGYTF

V gene: TRBV9
clone size: NA
D gene: NA
CDR3 length: 14
J gene: TRBJ2-7
CDR3 DNA: TGTGCCAGCAGCGTTGGAGACAACTCCTACGAGCAGTACTTC
CDR3 protein: CASSVGDNSYEQYF

V gene: TRBV18
clone size: NA
D gene: NA
CDR3 length: 11
J gene: TRBJ2-7
CDR3 DNA: TGTGCCAGCTCACCAGACTACGAGCAGTACTTC
CDR3 protein: CASSPDYEQYF

V gene: TRBV10-2
clone size: once
D gene: TRBD1
CDR3 length: 17
J gene: TRBJ2-7
CDR3 DNA: TGCGCCAGCAGCGCCGGGACAGGGGGTAAGAAGTCCTACGAGCAGTACTTC
CDR3 protein: CASSAGTGGKKSYEQYF

V gene: TRBV7-9
clone size: NA
D gene: TRBD1
CDR3 length: 16
J gene: TRBJ1-5
CDR3 DNA: TGTGCCAGCAGCCGAGGGACAGGACTTAGCAATCAGCCCCAGCATTTT
CDR3 protein: CASSRGTGLSNQPQHF